The 3 T cell receptor beta chains below come from one sample, sequenced in a study of breast tumors, draining lymph nodes, adjacent tissues. TCRdb used MiXCR to reprocess the multiplex PCR reads, holding one entry per CDR3 protein. The table records tens of thousands of distinct CDR3 sequences, roughly 30% of them present only once. Axillary draining lymph nodes of breast cancer patients supplied the node samples. The specimen sequenced was axillary lymph node tissue. Every receptor here comes from a female donor with breast cancer. Some clones in this sample may be carry-over from other donors' samples.

J is TRBJ1-1 and V is TRBV27; D is undetermined. In germline, CDR1 is MNHEY, CDR2 SMNVEV (reference sequence). The CDR3 runs 16 residues. V dropped 3 bases and J dropped 1 base, with 15 bases sitting between them. CDR3 DNA sequence: TGTGCCAGCAGTTTGTTACGCCGCCTGGGGAACACTGAAGCTTTCTTT. Translated, it gives CASSLLRRLGNTEAFF.

The chain couples TRBV7-9 to TRBJ2-5; D is uncertain. The V gene lost 5 bases and the J gene lost 5 bases, with 15 bases spanning the gap. Looked up from germline, CDR1 is SEHNR and CDR2 is FQNEAQ (reference sequence). The CDR3 contains 14 residues. CDR3 bases: TGTGCCAGCAGCCCCCGTGGAAACACCGAGACCCAGTACTTC. It translates to CASSPRGNTETQYF.

This clonotype was recorded once. This chain links TRBV29-1 with TRBJ2-1, with D hard to call. CDR1 is SQVTM and CDR2 is ANQGSEA in the germline V gene. Trimming took off 4 bases at V and 4 bases at J, with 11 bases between the two ends. The CDR3 spans 13 residues. CDR3 in DNA: TGCAGCGTTGTGGACCCCCTTTACAATGAGCAGTTCTTC. It specifies CSVVDPLYNEQFF.